The 32 T cell receptor beta chains below were found in one sample sequenced in a study of CD8 T cells in Susac syndrome (dated 2019 in TCRdb). Libraries came from the immunoSEQ multiplex PCR assay. RNA was extracted using the RNeasy kit, and about 0.45 to 1 microgram was reverse transcribed with random hexamers. TCRdb cleaned the public reads at Q25 with fastp, built clones with MiXCR and kept in-frame beta chains. Here each entry gathers all rows of one CDR3 protein and keeps the most common genes and DNA. Here the sample has around 170,000 distinct CDR3 sequences; roughly 96% occur a single time. Together, the top ten hold about 0.15% of the sample. Sequenced input: CD8+ T cells from PBMCs. The receptor source for this set is a human donor with multiple sclerosis.

The CDR3 coding sequence is TGTGCCAGCAGCTTGCAGGACAGCATCTTTGAAGCTTTCTTT. Amino acid sequence: CASSLQDSIFEAFF. The chain employs TRBV5-6 and TRBJ1-1; D perhaps matches TRBD1 (6 bases). This CDR3 contains 14 residues. Trimming left V 1 base short and J 7 bases short, with 14 bases between. CDR1 is SGHDT and CDR2 is YYEEEE in the germline V gene.

This chain links TRBV29-1 with TRBJ2-7; D possibly corresponds to TRBD2 (6 bases). CDR1 and CDR2 (germline): SQVTM, ANQGSEA. The length of the CDR3 is 15 residues. V was trimmed by 0 bases and J by 2 bases, leaving 14 bases between them. Here the CDR3 reads CSVEDPAGKPYEQYF. The CDR3 nucleotides read TGCAGCGTTGAAGATCCGGCGGGAAAGCCCTACGAGCAGTACTTC.

The rearrangement links TRBV3-1 to TRBJ2-7; D is undetermined. The CDR3 sequence is 15 residues long. Germline loops: CDR1 LGHDT, CDR2 YNNKEL (reference sequence). Trimming cost V 6 bases and J 8 bases, with 23 bases left between them. Here the CDR3 reads CASSPAVDSYDKQYF. CDR3 nucleotide sequence: TGTGCCAGCAGTCCCGCGGTAGACTCCTACGACAAGCAGTACTTC.

The rearrangement uses TRBV4-1 and TRBJ2-5; D ambiguous. The CDR3 totals 13 residues. Germline V gene sequence: CDR1 MGHRA, CDR2 YSYEKL. With 0 bases removed from V and 7 bases from J, the gap between germline ends came to 9 bases. The CDR3 sequence: CASSQDLSGTQYF. The CDR3 DNA sequence: TGCGCCAGCAGCCAAGATCTTTCGGGGACCCAGTACTTC.

The rearrangement links TRBV14 to TRBJ2-7; no firm D call. Trimming cost V 1 base and J 0 bases, with 10 bases left between them. The CDR3 contains 15 residues. Germline V lookup: CDR1 SGHDN, CDR2 FVKESK. DNA of the CDR3: TGTGCCAGCAGCCAAGTGGCAGATCTCTCCTACGAGCAGTACTTC. It is translated as CASSQVADLSYEQYF.

The genes are TRBV29-1 and TRBJ2-6, with TRBD1 matching over 9 bases. CDR1 SQVTM and CDR2 ANQGSEA come from the germline V gene. The CDR3 is 16 amino acids. Germline trimming cut 6 bases from V and 0 bases from J; bases unmatched to any gene: 6. CDR3 in amino acids: CSVEQGAPSGANVLTF. Written as DNA, the CDR3 is TGCAGCGTCGAACAGGGGGCTCCCTCTGGGGCCAACGTCCTGACTTTC.

The J gene is TRBJ1-1, the V gene TRBV15, with D hard to call. Germline V gene lookup returns CDR1 LNHNV and CDR2 YYDKDF (reference sequence). The CDR3 totals 14 residues. The germline V and J ends were trimmed by 3 bases and 6 bases, with 14 bases remaining between them. The CDR3 DNA reads as TGTGCCACCAGCAGTACCTATTTCGGGGCTGAAGCTTTCTTT. It specifies CATSSTYFGAEAFF.

V and J are TRBV2 and TRBJ2-2; a weak D match, TRBD2 (5 bases). The CDR3 extends over 13 amino acids. Looked up from germline, CDR1 is SNHLY and CDR2 is FYNNEI. V lost 4 bases and J 6 bases, leaving 9 bases between the germline ends. CDR3 loop: CASSGGGPGELFF. The CDR3 bases are TGTGCCAGCAGTGGTGGAGGCCCCGGGGAGCTGTTTTTT.

The J gene is TRBJ2-1, the V gene TRBV5-1; D remains ambiguous. Trimming pared 5 bases from V and 4 bases from J, leaving 10 bases between. The CDR3 loop spans 13 amino acids. Germline assignment: CDR1 SGHRS and CDR2 YFSETQ. CDR3 DNA sequence: TGCGCCAGCAGGCTAGACGGGTACAATGAGCAGTTCTTC. Its protein is CASRLDGYNEQFF.

In its sample, this clonotype was seen once. This chain connects TRBV29-1 to TRBJ1-1; 8 positions match TRBD1. The germline gives CDR1 SQVTM, CDR2 ANQGSEA. J gave up 2 bases and V 0 bases, and 5 bases lay outside the gene matches. The CDR3 loop spans 15 amino acids. The chain's CDR3 is CSVEDPGTGNTEAFF. For the CDR3, the DNA is TGCAGCGTTGAAGATCCAGGGACAGGAAACACTGAAGCTTTCTTT.

The count of this clonotype is one. The chain couples TRBV12-5 to TRBJ2-1; no clear D. The germline gives CDR1 LGHNT, CDR2 FRNRAP. V was shortened by 4 bases and J by 3 bases, with 7 bases between the two germline ends. The CDR3 loop spans 13 amino acids. DNA for the CDR3: TGTGCTAGTGGTTCGCCTTACTACAATGAGCAGTTCTTC. This gives the protein CASGSPYYNEQFF.

The chain joins TRBV18 to TRBJ2-7; D perhaps matches TRBD1 (5 bases). This CDR3 comprises 15 residues. Trimming pared 0 bases from V and 2 bases from J, leaving 11 bases between. CDR1 and CDR2 (germline): KGHSH, LQKENI. CDR3 protein: CASSPPTGPPYEQYF. In nucleotides, the CDR3 is TGTGCCAGCTCACCACCCACAGGACCCCCCTACGAGCAGTACTTC.

The V call is TRBV7-9, the J call TRBJ1-2, with unresolved D. Germline lookup yields CDR1 SEHNR and CDR2 FQNEAQ (reference sequence). The CDR3 is 13 amino acids. V was trimmed by 11 bases and J by 6 bases, leaving 19 bases between them. CDR3 region: CAGRQANSNGYTF. For the CDR3, the DNA is TGTGCCGGGCGGCAGGCGAACTCAAATGGCTACACCTTC.

This clonotype has just a few counts. This chain joins TRBV28 and TRBJ2-7; no clear D gene. Deletions cut 5 bases from V and 3 bases from J, with 5 bases between. Germline V lookup: CDR1 MDHEN, CDR2 SYDVKM. This CDR3 is built from 11 residues. For the CDR3, the DNA is TGTGCCAGCAGTCAAGACTACGAGCAGTACTTC. Its protein product is CASSQDYEQYF.

This clonotype has a single count. The rearrangement links TRBV13 to TRBJ1-2; 8 bases line up with TRBD1. Germline loops: CDR1 PRHDT, CDR2 FYEKMQ (reference sequence). Germline trimming cut 5 bases from V and 2 bases from J; bases unmatched to any gene: 10. This CDR3 contains 16 residues. The CDR3 coding sequence is TGTGCCAGCAGCCTCCCAACGAGGACAGGGAACTATGGCTACACCTTC. This sequence encodes CASSLPTRTGNYGYTF.

The rearrangement joins TRBV7-8 to TRBJ2-7, with a tentative D call TRBD1 (7 bases). This CDR3 has 14 residues. The V gene lost 5 bases and the J gene lost 1 base, with 12 bases spanning the gap. The germline V gene encodes CDR1 SGHVS and CDR2 FQNEAQ. The CDR3 DNA sequence: TGTGCCAGCAGCGGCGGGGACAGATCCTACGAGCAGTACTTC. This codes for CASSGGDRSYEQYF.

The rearrangement joins TRBV12-3 or TRBV12-4 to TRBJ2-3; D unresolved. This CDR3 is built from 12 residues. The V and J ends lost 5 bases and 5 bases respectively, with 8 bases between them. The CDR3 region has the DNA TGTGCCAGCAGTGGTAGTGTAGATACGCAGTATTTT. It is translated as CASSGSVDTQYF.

The chain uses TRBV29-1 and TRBJ2-1; 8 bases align to TRBD1. V gave up 7 bases and J gave up 16 bases; unmatched junction bases: 12. The germline V gene encodes CDR1 SQVTM and CDR2 ANQGSEA. This CDR3 has 11 residues. The CDR3 bases are TGCAGCGATCAACCCGGGACAGGACACTTCTTC. It translates to CSDQPGTGHFF.

The rearrangement uses TRBV28 and TRBJ2-1, with 14 bases lining up with TRBD2. This CDR3 is 17 amino acids long. The germline gives CDR1 MDHEN, CDR2 SYDVKM. With 7 bases clipped from V and 7 bases from J, the junction kept 12 bases outside the gene matches. The CDR3 region is CASTPTGTSGSRNEQFF. The DNA of the CDR3 is TGTGCCAGCACTCCCACCGGGACTAGCGGGAGTAGAAATGAGCAGTTCTTC.

This sequence joins TRBV19 and TRBJ2-7, with 11 bases matching TRBD1. The CDR3 loop spans 14 amino acids. Germline V gene data show CDR1 as LNHDA and CDR2 as SQIVND (reference sequence). After removal of 3 bases from V and 3 bases from J, the junction contained 1 base not matched to a gene. In DNA form, the CDR3 reads TGTGCCAGTAGTATTGGGACAGGGGGCTACGAGCAGTACTTC. Translated, it gives CASSIGTGGYEQYF.

The J gene is TRBJ1-1, the V gene TRBV30; D gene unclear. The CDR3 is 12 amino acids. Germline values: CDR1 GTSNPN, CDR2 SVGIG (reference sequence). The V end lost 2 bases, the J end lost 1 base, and 5 bases lay between the germline ends. The CDR3, as DNA: TGTGCCTGGAGTAATGAGAACACTGAAGCTTTCTTT. Its protein product is CAWSNENTEAFF. Together with reference TRBV30 and TRBJ1-1, the CDR3 gives the full variable domain: SQTIHQWPATLVQPVGSPLSLECTVEGTSNPNLYWYRQAAGRGLQLLFYSVGIGQISSEVPQNLSASRPQDRQFILSSKKLLLSDSGFYLCAWSNENTEAFFGQGTRLTVV.

The CDR3 DNA reads TGTGCCAGCAGTTATCTCCGGATCCAGAGCGGGGTGCACTACGAGCAGTACTTC. Translating it yields CASSYLRIQSGVHYEQYF. This chain joins TRBV6-5 and TRBJ2-7; 7 positions agree with TRBD2. J lost 3 bases, V lost 3 bases, and 17 bases had no gene match. The germline V gene has CDR1 MNHEY and CDR2 SVGAGI. The length of the CDR3 is 18 residues.

The rearrangement uses TRBV20-1 and TRBJ2-7, with D possibly TRBD2 on 6 matching bases. This CDR3 contains 15 residues. The germline gives CDR1 DFQATT, CDR2 SNEGSKA (reference sequence). V was shortened by 5 bases and J by 3 bases, with 20 bases between the two germline ends. The CDR3 reads CSAHTPGALFYEQYF. CDR3 DNA: TGCAGTGCTCACACTCCGGGAGCCCTTTTCTACGAGCAGTACTTC.

The CDR3 bases are TGTGCCAGCAGCTCATCCTCCAGGATCTCCTATGGCTACACCTTC. Protein product: CASSSSSRISYGYTF. The gene calls are TRBV13 and TRBJ1-2; D is undetermined. This CDR3 is built from 15 residues. V was shortened by 4 bases and J by 4 bases, with 16 bases between the two germline ends. From germline, CDR1 is PRHDT and CDR2 FYEKMQ (reference sequence).

The chain joins TRBV12-3 or TRBV12-4 to TRBJ2-7; 7 bases agree with TRBD1. The CDR3 extends over 13 amino acids. V trimming: 7 bases; J trimming: 2 bases; junction bases outside the gene matches: 5. The DNA of the CDR3 is TGTGCCAGCACCAGACAGGGAGCCTACGAGCAGTACTTC. Its protein is CASTRQGAYEQYF.

The gene calls are TRBV14 and TRBJ2-7, with 8 bases identical to TRBD1. The V gene's germline CDR1 is SGHDN and CDR2 FVKESK. This CDR3 contains 16 residues. Unmatched junction bases numbered 11, after V lost 4 bases and J lost 3 bases. This CDR3 is CASSPFVNRGVYEQYF. The DNA of the CDR3 is TGTGCCAGCAGCCCCTTTGTTAACAGGGGGGTCTACGAGCAGTACTTC.

The chain combines TRBV4-1 with TRBJ2-1; 12 positions agree with TRBD2. CDR1 and CDR2 from the germline V gene are MGHRA and YSYEKL. The J segment lost 8 bases and the V segment lost 0 bases, leaving 5 bases of the junction unmatched. CDR3 length equals 16 residues. CDR3 in DNA: TGCGCCAGCAGCCAAGAGACTAGCGGGGGTGGGGATGAGCAGTTCTTC. This gives the protein CASSQETSGGGDEQFF.

V gene TRBV18 combines with J gene TRBJ2-7; 7 nucleotides align to TRBD1. The V and J ends lost 2 bases and 5 bases, in that order; junction bases with no gene match: 15. Germline CDR1 reads KGHSH; CDR2 reads LQKENI. CDR3 length: 17 amino acids. Here the CDR3 DNA reads TGTGCCAGCTCACCAACAAAGCCACTACCGACAGGGAACGAGCAGTACTTC. Translated: CASSPTKPLPTGNEQYF.

The rearrangement uses TRBV28 and TRBJ2-1, with TRBD1 identical over 7 bases. J was trimmed by 3 bases and V by 5 bases; bases with no gene match: 4. The CDR3 sequence is 14 residues long. The germline V gene encodes CDR1 MDHEN and CDR2 SYDVKM. The CDR3 DNA reads as TGTGCCAGCAGTGAAGCAGGGGGCTACAATGAGCAGTTCTTC. Translated, it gives CASSEAGGYNEQFF.

A note on this clonotype: The junction departs from the called germline gene at one end, perhaps through a read error. The V call is TRBV28, the J call TRBJ2-5; D unclear. The germline gives CDR1 MDHEN, CDR2 SYDVKM. The CDR3 length is 15 residues. The CDR3 region has the DNA TGTGCCAGCTGTCGAGATTTTGAGTCTCAAGAGACCCGGTACTTC. Its translation is CASCRDFESQETRYF. The whole variable domain, remainder taken from reference TRBV28 and TRBJ2-5, is DVKVTQSSRYLVKRTGEKVFLECVQDMDHENMFWYRQDPGLGLRLIYFSYDVKMKEKGDIPEGYSVSREKKERFSLILESASTNQTSMYLCASCRDFESQETRYFGPGTRLLVL.

The chain couples TRBV4-1 to TRBJ2-4; a possible D gene is TRBD2 (5 bases). Trimming took 0 bases from V and 2 from J, leaving 11 bases between them. This CDR3 is 16 amino acids long. Germline CDR1 is MGHRA and CDR2 is YSYEKL. In DNA form, the CDR3 reads TGCGCCAGCAGCCAAGAACTAGTCTTTACCAAAAACATTCAGTACTTC. Translating gives CASSQELVFTKNIQYF.

The rearrangement links TRBV20-1 to TRBJ2-7, with 7 positions matching TRBD1. Germline values: CDR1 DFQATT, CDR2 SNEGSKA (reference sequence). Trimming removed 5 bases from V and 3 bases from J; junction bases left unmatched: 4. This CDR3 contains 12 residues. CDR3 bases: TGCAGTGCTGGGACAGACGACTACGAGCAGTACTTC. Residues: CSAGTDDYEQYF.